The 11 T cell receptor beta chains in this list originate from one sample, sequenced in a study of coeliac disease. The table came from immunoSEQ multiplex PCR; TCRdb's copy has only in-frame clones and leaves some out. The table lists 3,000 to 4,000 clones, over 60% of them singletons, with 20% in the top ten. Sequencing input: lymphocytes from the gut lamina propria. The receptors derive from a man aged 80 or over without celiac disease.

The rearrangement joins TRBV11-2 to TRBJ1-2; 8 nucleotides agree with TRBD1. The CDR3 extends over 13 amino acids. In germline, CDR1 is SGHAT, CDR2 FQNNGV. The V and J ends lost 5 bases and 5 bases, in that order; junction bases with no gene match: 4. This CDR3 reads CASSPDRDYGYTF. In DNA form, the CDR3 reads TGTGCCAGCAGCCCGGACAGGGATTATGGCTACACCTTC.

This clone was observed a handful of times. The rearrangement joins TRBV7-9 to TRBJ2-7; D not resolved. The V end lost 2 bases, the J end lost 7 bases, and 6 bases lay between the germline ends. The CDR3 is made up of 11 amino acids. Per the germline V gene, CDR1 is SEHNR and CDR2 is FQNEAQ (reference sequence). CDR3 sequence (DNA): TGTGCCAGCAGCTTAACACAAGAGCAGTACTTC. It encodes CASSLTQEQYF. The full variable domain, completed using reference TRBV7-9 and TRBJ2-7, is DTGVSQNPRHKITKRGQNVTFRCDPISEHNRLYWYRQTLGQGPEFLTYFQNEAQLEKSRLLSDRFSAERPKGSFSTLEIQRTEQGDSAMYLCASSLTQEQYFGPGTRLTVT.

The sample holds a few counts of this clone. Since a far larger clone is one base different, this is likely a read error. The chain employs TRBV6-1 and TRBJ2-2; 9 positions match TRBD2. The germline gives CDR1 MNHNS, CDR2 SASEGT. The length of the CDR3 is 14 residues. J was trimmed by 4 bases and V by 6 bases; bases with no gene match: 3. CDR3 DNA: TGTGCCAGCAGGACTAGCGGTGGCACCGGGGAGCTGTTTTTT. Its translation is CASRTSGGTGELFF.

The chain employs TRBV18 and TRBJ2-3, with a tentative D call TRBD2 (7 bases). CDR1 and CDR2 from the germline V gene are KGHSH and LQKENI. Deletions cut 0 bases from V and 4 bases from J, with 17 bases between. The CDR3 runs to 17 residues. The CDR3 sequence is CASSPPQGGGQPDTQYF. CDR3 DNA: TGTGCCAGCTCACCACCCCAAGGGGGGGGGCAACCAGATACGCAGTATTTT.

This clone is a singleton in its sample. The gene calls are TRBV6-5 and TRBJ2-1; 8 bases line up with TRBD2. This CDR3 has 15 amino acids. V dropped 6 bases and J dropped 0; count of bases not matched to a gene: 4. Germline CDR1 is MNHEY and CDR2 is SVGAGI. The CDR3 coding sequence is TGTGCCAGCAGGAGCGGGGGCCTCTCCTACAATGAGCAGTTCTTC. It translates to CASRSGGLSYNEQFF.

The CDR3 DNA is TGTGCCAGCAGCTCTACTAGCGGGAGGAAGAATGAGCAGTTCTTC. Residues: CASSSTSGRKNEQFF. The V and J genes are TRBV27 and TRBJ2-1; TRBD2 agrees at 12 bases. Germline V gene data show CDR1 as MNHEY and CDR2 as SMNVEV (reference sequence). The CDR3 has 15 residues. Losses at the gene ends were 6 bases for V and 7 bases for J; bases not matched to a gene: 7.

The chain uses TRBV11-1 and TRBJ1-4, with TRBD1 as a possible D gene (6 bases). The CDR3 consists of 14 residues. The V gene's germline CDR1 is SGHAT and CDR2 FQDESV (reference sequence). Trimming removed 3 bases at V and 8 bases at J, with 13 bases between. The CDR3 loop reads CASSFGRTGEKLFF. The DNA of the CDR3 is TGTGCCAGCAGCTTCGGCCGAACAGGGGAAAAACTGTTTTTT.

V gene TRBV11-2 combines with J gene TRBJ2-7, with unresolved D. The CDR3 runs to 15 residues. V dropped 0 bases and J dropped 6 bases, with 15 bases sitting between them. Germline values: CDR1 SGHAT, CDR2 FQNNGV. The DNA for the CDR3 is TGTGCCAGCAGCTTAGAGGGCACCCCTGGGCGCGAGCAGTACTTC. It specifies CASSLEGTPGREQYF.

The chain joins TRBV21-1 to TRBJ1-2; TRBD1 reflects the table's D call only, with no check against the DNA. TRBV21-1 is tagged as a pseudogene. The CDR3 has 17 residues. CDR3 nucleotides: TGTGCCAGCAGCAAACCCAGGACAGGGTCCTTTAACTATGGCTACACCTTC. As protein: CASSKPRTGSFNYGYTF.

The chain uses TRBV5-1 and TRBJ2-3; TRBD2 might be the D (5 bases). The length of the CDR3 is 15 residues. CDR1 is SGHRS and CDR2 is YFSETQ in the germline V gene. The ends were cut back, 7 bases at V and 4 bases at J, with 19 bases in the middle. The CDR3 nucleotides are TGCGCCAGCTCCCGCCTAGCTGGAGGAGCAGATACGCAGTATTTT. Its translation is CASSRLAGGADTQYF.

This clone was observed a handful of times. The rearrangement links TRBV6-1 to TRBJ2-1; tentatively, D is TRBD2 (6 bases). Trimming took 7 bases from V and 8 from J, leaving 18 bases between them. The CDR3 spans 14 residues. Germline V CDR1 and CDR2: MNHNS, SASEGT. DNA for the CDR3: TGTGCCAGCACATTTGGTTCTAGCGTCGATGAGCAGTTCTTC. Protein product: CASTFGSSVDEQFF.